The 5 T cell receptor beta chains presented below share a single source sample, sequenced in a study of beta chain features in type 1 diabetes. Findings and limits, study-wide: Within each of all four CD4+ subsets, Type 1 diabetes patients had TCRB CDR3s that were moderately but significantly shorter.

The study reverse transcribed the entire isolated RNA, so it sequenced expressed TCRB transcripts. This table comes from immunoSEQ multiplex PCR, and its TCRdb copy is limited to in-frame clones, with some not included. In the table there are about 340,000 clones, roughly 12% of which are singletons. What these receptors recognize is not known. Sequencing input: naive CD4+ T cells from blood. The receptor source for this set is a woman between 18 and 30 years old with type 1 diabetes.

The sample holds a few counts of this clone. The chain employs TRBV11-2 and TRBJ1-3, with 8 bases identical to TRBD1. Trimming took 4 bases from V and 2 from J; bases not matched to a gene: 1. The CDR3 length is 14 residues. Germline V lookup: CDR1 SGHAT, CDR2 FQNNGV. The CDR3 DNA sequence: TGTGCCAGCAGCTCACAGGGGGCTGGAAACACCATATATTTT. This encodes CASSSQGAGNTIYF.

This clone turned up a few times. This CDR3 is also generated by other DNA sequences in the sample. This sequence joins TRBV25-1 and TRBJ2-3; 10 bases line up with TRBD2. V was pared by 7 bases and J by 0 bases, with 4 bases of the junction left unmatched. CDR1 MGHDK and CDR2 SYGVNS come from the germline V gene. CDR3 size: 15 residues. As DNA, the CDR3 is TGTGCCAGCACCCGGACTAGCGGCAGCACAGATACGCAGTATTTT. This translates into CASTRTSGSTDTQYF.

Only a few counts were recorded for this clone. This sequence joins TRBV5-1 and TRBJ2-7, with D possibly matching TRBD2 (6 bases). This CDR3 region has 15 residues. V shed 4 bases and J shed 7 bases, with 21 bases lying between them. The germline V gene encodes CDR1 SGHRS and CDR2 YFSETQ. The CDR3 reads CASSQDLARREEQYF. The CDR3 DNA is TGCGCCAGCAGCCAGGACCTCGCGAGGCGGGAAGAGCAGTACTTC.

This clone has just a few counts. The rearrangement joins TRBV19 to TRBJ2-4; 7 positions agree with TRBD1. Per the germline V gene, CDR1 is LNHDA and CDR2 is SQIVND (reference sequence). The CDR3 has 12 amino acids. After removal of 7 bases from V and 8 bases from J, the junction contained 5 bases not matched to a gene. CDR3 in amino acids: CASTETGHIQYF. The CDR3 nucleotides read TGTGCCAGTACTGAGACAGGGCACATTCAGTACTTC.

This clone was seen a few times. The V gene is TRBV9, the J gene TRBJ1-2; the match to TRBD1 covers 10 bases. Germline CDR1 SGDLS, CDR2 YYNGEE. V was pared by 3 bases and J by 4 bases, with 6 bases of the junction left unmatched. The CDR3 contains 15 residues. CDR3 sequence (DNA): TGTGCCAGCAGCGCAGGGACAGGGGTCGGCTATGGCTACACCTTC. Protein: CASSAGTGVGYGYTF.